A selection of T cell receptor beta chains follows, all from one sample in a study of PD-1 blockade in classical Hodgkin lymphoma. The assay was immunoSEQ multiplex PCR, and TCRdb's table has in-frame clones only and misses some. The repertoire consists of more than 140,000 clones, with 78% occurring once and the leading ten covering roughly 9.2%. The sample was peripheral blood mononuclear cells (PBMCs), taken before the second cycle of nivolumab. The source is a human donor with classical Hodgkin lymphoma. CDR3s include the opening cysteine and the closing phenylalanine or tryptophan. D genes are given only for firm matches. Size is stated for part of the rows, as once, few or many counts, or as a class when the clone is expanded.

TRBV19	TRBJ2-5	-	-	CASSFQGGETQYF	TGTGCCAGTAGTTTTCAGGGTGGGGAGACCCAGTACTTC
TRBV7-6	TRBJ2-1	-	-	CASSGDSAYNEQFF	TGTGCCAGCAGCGGCGACAGCGCTTACAATGAGCAGTTCTTC
TRBV5-1	TRBJ2-7	-	-	CASSLMTAWGGYEQYF	TGCGCCAGCAGCTTGATGACAGCTTGGGGTGGATACGAGCAGTACTTC
TRBV5-4	TRBJ2-1	once	-	CASSLALRSSYNEQFF	TGTGCCAGCAGCTTGGCCCTCAGGAGCTCCTACAATGAGCAGTTCTTC
TRBV7-3	TRBJ1-1	-	-	CASSLTLHTEAFF	TGTGCCAGCAGCTTAACGTTACACACTGAAGCTTTCTTT
TRBV19	TRBJ1-1	few	-	CASSISGERSEAFF	TGTGCCAGTAGTATCTCGGGGGAGAGGAGTGAAGCTTTCTTT
TRBV6-5	TRBJ2-7	-	-	CASSYSTSVYEQYF	TGTGCCAGCAGTTACTCGACGTCGGTGTACGAGCAGTACTTC
TRBV7-8	TRBJ2-3	-	TRBD1	CASSSTGQGSTQYF	TGTGCCAGCAGCTCCACGGGACAGGGCAGTACGCAGTATTTT
TRBV19	TRBJ1-5	-	-	CASSLGESQPQHF	TGTGCCAGTAGTCTGGGGGAGTCTCAGCCCCAGCATTTT
TRBV6-4	TRBJ2-1	-	-	CASSDSMGYYNEQFF	TGTGCCAGCAGTGACTCGATGGGCTACTACAATGAGCAGTTCTTC
TRBV5-5	TRBJ2-7	few	TRBD1	CASAPTGVPYEQYF	TGTGCCAGCGCCCCAACAGGGGTTCCCTACGAGCAGTACTTC
TRBV6-6	TRBJ1-6	-	TRBD1	CASSHLWDRANSPLHF	TGTGCCAGCAGTCACCTCTGGGACAGGGCGAATTCACCCCTCCACTTT
TRBV21-1	TRBJ2-6	few	-	CASSKPGVAQKGSGANVLTF	TGTGCCAGCAGCAAACCAGGTGTGGCACAGAAAGGCTCTGGGGCCAACGTCCTGACTTTC
TRBV19	TRBJ2-5	-	TRBD1	CASRRTGSEETQYF	TGTGCCAGTAGGAGGACAGGCTCCGAAGAGACCCAGTACTTC
TRBV28	TRBJ2-3	-	TRBD2	CASTKERGGLPDTQYF	TGTGCCAGCACCAAAGAGCGGGGGGGCCTTCCCGATACGCAGTATTTT
TRBV2	TRBJ2-2	-	-	CASDPGENTGELFF	TGTGCCAGCGACCCGGGGGAAAACACCGGGGAGCTGTTTTTT
TRBV5-5	TRBJ2-3	once	-	CASSLAAGDGDTQYF	TGTGCCAGCAGCTTGGCCGCAGGGGATGGAGATACGCAGTATTTT
TRBV6-5	TRBJ2-2	-	TRBD1	CASTPTGGKGELFF	TGTGCCAGCACCCCGACAGGGGGGAAGGGGGAGCTGTTTTTT
TRBV7-3	TRBJ2-1	-	-	CASSPWSAGLGNEQFF	TGTGCCAGCAGCCCCTGGTCGGCAGGGTTGGGCAATGAGCAGTTCTTC
TRBV15	TRBJ2-3	-	TRBD1	CATSRDRTGAGDTQYF	TGTGCCACCAGCAGAGATCGGACAGGGGCGGGAGATACGCAGTATTTT
TRBV28	TRBJ2-7	-	TRBD2	CASRIYRLAGDYEQYF	TGTGCCAGCAGAATATATCGACTAGCGGGAGACTACGAGCAGTACTTC
TRBV9	TRBJ2-3	-	TRBD2	CASSLRGDLTDTQYF	TGTGCCAGCAGCCTTCGGGGGGACCTCACAGATACGCAGTATTTT
TRBV19	TRBJ1-4	-	TRBD1	CATEGQGFEKLFF	TGTGCCACCGAAGGACAGGGTTTCGAAAAACTGTTTTTT
TRBV6-1	TRBJ1-2	-	-	CASTEWGHGNYGYTF	TGTGCCAGCACCGAATGGGGCCACGGAAACTATGGCTACACCTTC
TRBV28	TRBJ1-4	few	-	CASSLVGSFEKLFF	TGTGCCAGCTCCTTGGTTGGGTCTTTTGAAAAACTGTTTTTT
TRBV18	TRBJ2-1	-	-	CASSPPSYNEQFF	TGTGCCAGCTCACCACCGAGTTACAATGAGCAGTTCTTC
TRBV18	TRBJ1-3	-	TRBD1	CASSPDRGGTIYF	TGTGCCAGCTCACCTGACAGGGGAGGCACCATATATTTT
TRBV28	TRBJ2-1	few	TRBD2	CASSLWTSGSGSNEQFF	TGTGCCAGCAGTTTATGGACTAGCGGGAGTGGTTCCAATGAGCAGTTCTTC
TRBV19	TRBJ2-1	-	TRBD2	CASSIVSGRSGEQFF	TGTGCCAGTAGTATAGTTAGCGGGAGGAGCGGTGAGCAGTTCTTC
TRBV4-3	TRBJ2-5	-	TRBD2	CASSQGGGRARETQYF	TGCGCCAGCAGCCAAGGGGGCGGGAGGGCCAGGGAGACCCAGTACTTC
TRBV30	TRBJ2-6	-	TRBD2	CAWLGLAGVSGANVLTF	TGTGCCTGGTTGGGACTAGCGGGAGTATCTGGGGCCAACGTCCTGACTTTC
TRBV4-2	TRBJ2-3	-	-	CASSQVRGSTDTQYF	TGTGCCAGCAGCCAGGTCAGGGGTAGCACAGATACGCAGTATTTT
TRBV4-2	TRBJ1-5	-	-	CASSQDAGQPQHF	TGTGCCAGCAGCCAAGATGCAGGTCAGCCCCAGCATTTT